The 24 T cell receptor beta chains reported below all come from one sample, sequenced in a study of T cells in Graves' hyperthyroidism and ophthalmopathy. Amplification of TCR beta CDR3 regions was performed using RNA transcripts as template. TCR CDR3 regions were first amplified by RT-PCR with HTBI primers. TCRdb ran MiXCR on the multiplex PCR reads and lists one entry per CDR3 protein. This table has hundreds of thousands of distinct CDR3 sequences, around 20% appearing once. Input material: blood. These TCRs come from a woman aged 50 to 65 with Graves' hyperthyroidism that later progressed to Graves' ophthalmopathy.

CDR3 amino acids: CASSVAPSRNSPLHF. CDR3 sequence (DNA): TGTGCCAGCAGCGTAGCGCCAAGCCGAAATTCACCCCTCCACTTT. The chain recombines TRBV9 with TRBJ1-6; D uncertain. The V gene lost 0 bases and the J gene lost 7 bases, with 11 bases spanning the gap. CDR3 length: 15 residues. Per germline, CDR1 SGDLS and CDR2 YYNGEE.

The chain links TRBV7-9 to TRBJ1-2; weak D call: TRBD1 (6 bases). The germline V gene has CDR1 SEHNR and CDR2 FQNEAQ (reference sequence). The CDR3 extends over 15 amino acids. Trimming took off 3 bases at V and 4 bases at J, with 15 bases between the two ends. The CDR3 loop is CASSLRWGPSYGYTF. Here the CDR3 DNA reads TGTGCCAGCAGCTTGAGGTGGGGGCCCTCCTATGGCTACACCTTC.

This chain uses TRBV7-9 with TRBJ2-1; D is unresolved. Trimming shortened V by 5 bases and J by 6 bases, and 8 bases separated the two germline ends. CDR3 length: 12 amino acids. Germline CDR1 SEHNR, CDR2 FQNEAQ (reference sequence). DNA of the CDR3: TGTGCCAGCAGCAAGGAATTCAATGAGCAGTTCTTC. Encoded protein: CASSKEFNEQFF.

This clonotype occurred a few times. The chain combines TRBV24-1 with TRBJ2-3, with a weak D call TRBD1 (5 bases). CDR3 length equals 15 residues. The germline CDR1 and CDR2 sequences are KGHDR and SFDVKD. The V gene lost 7 bases and the J gene lost 2 bases, with 15 bases spanning the gap. The CDR3 nucleotides read TGTGCCACCAGCGCCTCGACAGCTTCCACAGATACGCAGTATTTT. Protein sequence: CATSASTASTDTQYF.

Worth noting for this clonotype: A much larger clone differs by one base, so this may be a read error. J is TRBJ2-5 and V is TRBV20-1; D may be TRBD1 (7 bases). CDR3 length: 16 amino acids. Germline CDR1 reads DFQATT; CDR2 reads SNEGSKA (reference sequence). The CDR3 spells CSAGLTGTEFQEIQYF. DNA of the CDR3: TGCAGTGCTGGACTAACCGGGACAGAATTCCAAGAGATCCAGTACTTC.

This clonotype has more than one count but fewer than ten. CDR3: CASSLVTGKAPLHF. The CDR3 DNA is TGTGCCAGCAGCTTAGTGACCGGGAAAGCACCCCTCCACTTT. This chain links TRBV7-9 with TRBJ1-6, with no clear D. V gave up 1 base and J gave up 11 bases, with 12 bases separating them. There are 14 residues in the CDR3. The germline V gene has CDR1 SEHNR and CDR2 FQNEAQ (reference sequence).

This clonotype was recorded a few times. The J gene is TRBJ2-7, the V gene TRBV15, with D perhaps given as TRBD1 or TRBD2 (5 bases each). Per the germline V gene, CDR1 is LNHNV and CDR2 is YYDKDF (reference sequence). Trimming took off 2 bases at V and 5 bases at J, with 13 bases between the two ends. This CDR3 has 14 residues. The CDR3 DNA sequence: TGTGCCACCAGCAGATTAACCGGGACCCACGAGCAGTACTTC. Protein product: CATSRLTGTHEQYF.

This clonotype has just a few counts. J is TRBJ1-1 and V is TRBV6-1, with 12 bases matching TRBD1. This CDR3 is built from 14 residues. V was pared by 8 bases and J by 5 bases, with 6 bases of the junction left unmatched. Germline V gives CDR1 MNHNS, CDR2 SASEGT. The CDR3 DNA reads TGTGCCAGCGGGACAGGGGGCGGCGGGACTGAAGCTTTCTTT. It translates to CASGTGGGGTEAFF.

Only one count was recorded for this clonotype. The chain is built from TRBV6-1 and TRBJ1-4; D is unresolved. The V gene's germline CDR1 is MNHNS and CDR2 SASEGT. The V end was cut by 10 bases, the J end by 6 bases, with 15 bases between. The CDR3 spans 13 residues. The CDR3, as DNA: TGTGCCACCCGGGCCTCGAGTTATGAAAAACTGTTTTTT. Its protein is CATRASSYEKLFF.

The sample holds many counts of this clonotype. This sequence joins TRBV12-3 or TRBV12-4 and TRBJ1-1; D uncertain. Between the trimmed V and J ends, which lost 0 bases and 2 bases, there was a span of 10 bases. CDR3 length: 15 residues. CDR3 sequence reads: CASSLAPGGNTEAFF. In DNA, the CDR3 is TGTGCCAGCAGTTTAGCGCCTGGAGGAAACACTGAAGCTTTCTTT.

This clonotype occurred a few times. The rearrangement links TRBV7-9 to TRBJ1-2, with D uncertain. V dropped 5 bases and J dropped 5 bases, with 12 bases sitting between them. The CDR3 length is 13 residues. The germline V gene encodes CDR1 SEHNR and CDR2 FQNEAQ (reference sequence). For the CDR3, the DNA is TGTGCCAGCAGCAGCCGGGGTGAATATGGCTACACCTTC. Translation: CASSSRGEYGYTF.

The chain carries TRBV7-3 and TRBJ2-5, with TRBD2 as a possible D gene (5 bases). V dropped 7 bases and J dropped 4 bases, with 19 bases sitting between them. This CDR3 is 15 amino acids long. Germline lookup yields CDR1 SGHTA and CDR2 FQGTGA. The CDR3 bases are TGTGCCAGCAACTCTGCAATCCGCGGGCGAGAGACCCAGTACTTC. It is translated as CASNSAIRGRETQYF.

This clonotype was found many times. The chain combines TRBV2 with TRBJ2-7, with D uncertain. The germline CDR1 and CDR2 sequences are SNHLY and FYNNEI. The germline V and J ends were trimmed by 3 bases and 0 bases, with 12 bases remaining between them. The CDR3 is made up of 15 amino acids. This CDR3 reads CASSDRALSSYEQYF. The CDR3 DNA is TGTGCCAGCAGTGACCGGGCCTTAAGCTCCTACGAGCAGTACTTC.

This clonotype was picked up many times. A junction boundary mismatches the germline segment, possibly from a read error. The rearrangement uses TRBV5-1 and TRBJ2-1; a possible D gene is TRBD2 (6 bases). Germline V CDR1 and CDR2: SGHRS, YFSETQ. This CDR3 spans 15 amino acids. The chain's CDR3 is CASSLEAGTYNEQFF. CDR3 nucleotide sequence: TGTGCCAGCAGTTTAGAGGCGGGGACCTACAATGAGCAGTTCTTC.

This rearrangement joins TRBV6-9 to TRBJ1-2; unclear D gene. Germline V gene data show CDR1 as MNHGY and CDR2 as SVAAGI. Trimming cost V 3 bases and J 6 bases, with 8 bases left between them. This CDR3 region has 12 residues. In DNA, the CDR3 is TGTGCCAGCAGTTACGCCGGGAATGGCTACACCTTC. This sequence encodes CASSYAGNGYTF.

This clonotype has a handful of counts. This chain uses TRBV4-1 with TRBJ1-1; 8 bases align to TRBD1. In germline, CDR1 is MGHRA, CDR2 YSYEKL. This CDR3 has 15 residues. Losses at the gene ends were 3 bases for V and 4 bases for J; bases not matched to a gene: 7. The CDR3 protein is CASSQADRASTEAFF. For the CDR3, the DNA is TGCGCCAGCAGCCAGGCGGACAGGGCCAGCACTGAAGCTTTCTTT.

This clonotype was counted a few times. The rearrangement joins TRBV20-1 to TRBJ1-6; TRBD1 is a possible D gene (6 bases). Germline V gives CDR1 DFQATT, CDR2 SNEGSKA (reference sequence). Trimming took off 4 bases at V and 7 bases at J, with 11 bases between the two ends. The CDR3 runs to 13 residues. This CDR3 reads CSATARGNSPLHF. The DNA of the CDR3 is TGCAGTGCTACCGCCAGGGGCAATTCACCCCTCCACTTT.

Comment on this clonotype: A much larger clone differs by one base, so this may be a read error. The chain couples TRBV3-1 to TRBJ1-4, with 8 bases fitting TRBD1. J lost 7 bases, V lost 1 base, and 8 bases had no gene match. This CDR3 is built from 16 residues. CDR1 and CDR2 (germline): LGHDT, YNNKEL (reference sequence). The CDR3 loop reads CASSQGRAGGIEKLFF. CDR3 sequence (DNA): TGTGCCAGCAGCCAAGGTAGGGCAGGGGGCATTGAAAAACTGTTTTTT.

V and J are TRBV4-2 and TRBJ2-1; D unresolved. CDR1 and CDR2 from the germline V gene are LGHNA and YNFKEQ. Trimming cost V 1 base and J 4 bases, with 14 bases left between them. The CDR3 length is 16 residues. CDR3 DNA: TGTGCCAGCAGCCAAGGAACGACGCCCCTATACAATGAGCAGTTCTTC. Translation: CASSQGTTPLYNEQFF.

Here the CDR3 DNA reads TGCAGTGCTATTAGGGAATTGGGACAGCCCCAGCATTTT. Residues: CSAIRELGQPQHF. J is TRBJ1-5 and V is TRBV20-1; no reliable D call. Germline CDR1 and CDR2: DFQATT and SNEGSKA (reference sequence). The V end was cut by 4 bases, the J end by 7 bases, with 14 bases between. The CDR3 extends over 13 amino acids.

This clonotype was counted only a few times. The rearrangement links TRBV15 to TRBJ2-3; unclear D gene. Germline V gene sequence: CDR1 LNHNV, CDR2 YYDKDF (reference sequence). V was clipped by 5 bases and J by 5 bases, with 11 bases between them. The CDR3 contains 13 residues. The CDR3 protein is CATSPARIDTQYF. In DNA form, the CDR3 reads TGTGCCACCAGCCCCGCCCGGATAGATACGCAGTATTTT.

The chain has TRBV6-1 and TRBJ1-4, with 10 nucleotides matching TRBD1. J lost 5 bases, V lost 5 bases, and 5 bases had no gene match. Germline assignment: CDR1 MNHNS and CDR2 SASEGT. The CDR3 sequence is 15 residues long. CDR3 amino acids: CASSRRTGGNEKLFF. DNA of the CDR3: TGTGCCAGCAGTAGACGGACAGGGGGAAATGAAAAACTGTTTTTT.

The chain carries TRBV6-2 or TRBV6-3 and TRBJ2-1; D is unresolved. The V end was cut by 2 bases, the J end by 9 bases, with 11 bases between. Germline V gives CDR1 MNHEY, CDR2 SVGEGT. The CDR3 consists of 13 residues. CDR3 in DNA: TGTGCCAGCAGTTACGATACACAATTTGAGCAGTTCTTC. Its protein product is CASSYDTQFEQFF.

This clonotype was seen only a few times. CDR3 sequence: CASSLEVGGRDTQYF. DNA for the CDR3: TGCGCCAGCAGCTTGGAGGTAGGGGGCAGGGATACGCAGTATTTT. The V and J genes are TRBV5-1 and TRBJ2-3; 7 bases are shared with TRBD1. With 0 bases clipped from V and 6 bases from J, the junction kept 7 bases outside the gene matches. The germline gives CDR1 SGHRS, CDR2 YFSETQ. This CDR3 is built from 15 residues.